This T cell receptor beta chain was profiled in a study of T-cell reconstitution after alpha-beta-depleted transplantation in children (dated by TCRdb to the mid-2010s). For context, the study as a whole: Using TCR repertoire profiling, the study followed T-cell immune reconstitution in a quantitative way in children after TCRalphabeta/CD19-depleted allogeneic hematopoietic cell transplantation. Summary of the overall study and its limitations: In some patients, the high TCRbeta diversity seen at day 60 was put down to recipient T cells and intrathymic progenitors that had survived conditioning. Over subsequent months, a decline in hyperexpanded clone frequencies was noted, and after one year, T-cell counts and TCRbeta diversity were mostly ascribed to newly produced T cells. The apparently early alphabetaT-cell count recovery about two months after transplant was reportedly dependent on only several hundred rapidly expanded clones derived from non-depleted graft cells.

Comment on this clonotype: Its antigen has not been determined. Base qualities were left out, and no much larger clone turns up one base away.

Library method: PCR. Sequencing was carried out with an Illumina HiSeq 2500. To normalize quantification of the TCRbeta repertoire, the TCR libraries were built with molecular barcoding that relied on unique molecular identifiers. The public reads were quality trimmed at Q25 with fastp and then assembled into clones with MiXCR by TCRdb, keeping productive beta chains. Each entry merges the rows of one CDR3 protein and shows their most common DNA and genes. The sample table contains 81,000 or so distinct CDR3 sequences; only one count was recorded for less than 20% of them. Clones ranked in the top ten supply 15% to 20% of the sample. The sample's treatment or condition label, in plain terms: allogeneic hematopoietic cell transplantation with graft depleted of TCRalphabeta T cells and CD19 B cells. TCRalphabeta/CD19-depleted allogeneic hematopoietic cell grafts were given to the transplant recipients, all of whom were children.

Here the sequenced sample was PBMCs, mostly from graft donor cells, taken 180 days after TCRalphabeta/CD19-depleted stem cell transplant. The receptor was isolated from a male patient between 2 and 10 years old who had a stem cell transplant for acute lymphoblastic leukemia, so the T cells may come from the graft donor.

The nucleotide sequence is TGTGCCAGCAGTACCCTCGGGACAGCTATCTCCGAGCAGTACTTC. This is translated as CASSTLGTAISEQYF. The rearrangement combines TRBV6-1 with TRBJ2-7, with TRBD1 matching 7 junction bases. The CDR3, cysteine through phenylalanine, is 15 amino acids long. Of all the DNA, just the CDR3 is kept, 45 bases in frame from base 1. From a lookup of the germline V gene, CDR1 and CDR2 are MNHNS and SASEGT. The germline V end is reduced by 5 bases and the J end by 6 bases; junction bases left unmatched: 13.